A single sample gave rise to the 13 T cell receptor beta chains below, sequenced in a study of CD8+ T cells in alopecia areata. Following extraction, RNA underwent reverse transcription to cDNA, which served as the sequencing template. Profiled with immunoSEQ multiplex PCR; TCRdb holds only in-frame clones, not every one. The sample carries around 120,000 clones, 40% to 55% recorded once. The sequencing sample was made of NKG2D-low CD8+ T cells sorted from blood. The receptors derive from a human donor with alopecia areata.

The chain carries TRBV5-6 and TRBJ2-1; D is unclear. Germline loops: CDR1 SGHDT, CDR2 YYEEEE. The CDR3 extends over 15 amino acids. V was shortened by 2 bases and J by 0 bases, with 9 bases between the two germline ends. CDR3 in DNA: TGTGCCAGCAGCTTCGGCCGGTCCTCCTACAATGAGCAGTTCTTC. Amino acids: CASSFGRSSYNEQFF.

The chain couples TRBV6-5 to TRBJ1-1; D is undetermined. The CDR3 is made up of 13 amino acids. From germline, CDR1 is MNHEY and CDR2 SVGAGI. The V end lost 6 bases, the J end lost 0 bases, and 8 bases lay between the germline ends. CDR3 region: CASRLEVNTEAFF. As DNA, the CDR3 is TGTGCCAGCAGACTTGAGGTGAACACTGAAGCTTTCTTT.

The rearrangement links TRBV7-9 to TRBJ2-1, with D possibly being TRBD1 or TRBD2 (5 bases each). Germline V gives CDR1 SEHNR, CDR2 FQNEAQ (reference sequence). The CDR3 is 12 residues long. Deletions cut 3 bases from V and 9 bases from J, with 9 bases between. The CDR3 here is CASSLSGGEQFF. DNA of the CDR3: TGTGCCAGCAGCTTGAGTGGGGGTGAGCAGTTCTTC.

The chain couples TRBV27 to TRBJ2-7; no clear D. This CDR3 has 15 residues. The germline CDR1 and CDR2 sequences are MNHEY and SMNVEV (reference sequence). V lost 0 bases and J 0 bases, leaving 9 bases between the germline ends. CDR3 DNA: TGTGCCAGCAGTTTATCTCCTGTTAGCTCCTACGAGCAGTACTTC. Residues: CASSLSPVSSYEQYF.

V and J are TRBV30 and TRBJ2-7, with 11 bases fitting TRBD1. Germline V gene lookup returns CDR1 GTSNPN and CDR2 SVGIG (reference sequence). The CDR3 is 12 residues long. Unmatched junction bases numbered 5, after V lost 8 bases and J lost 5 bases. In nucleotides, the CDR3 is TGTGCCGGGGGACAGGGGGTCCACGAGCAGTACTTC. Protein sequence: CAGGQGVHEQYF.

The V and J genes are TRBV4-1 and TRBJ1-1; D unresolved. The CDR3 spans 13 residues. Per the germline V gene, CDR1 is MGHRA and CDR2 is YSYEKL. Trimming removed 0 bases from V and 4 bases from J, with 6 bases in between. The CDR3 region has the DNA TGCGCCAGCAGCCAAGATAAAGGCACTGAAGCTTTCTTT. The encoded protein is CASSQDKGTEAFF.

This chain joins TRBV29-1 and TRBJ2-7; D may match TRBD1 or TRBD2 (6 bases each). This CDR3 contains 12 residues. Trimming stripped 4 bases from V and 5 bases from J, with 12 bases between. CDR1 is SQVTM, CDR2 ANQGSEA, per germline. Written as DNA, the CDR3 is TGCAGCGTTGTCAGGGGAGGCAACGAGCAGTACTTC. Translated: CSVVRGGNEQYF.

This chain links TRBV30 with TRBJ2-5; D call uncertain. Germline values: CDR1 GTSNPN, CDR2 SVGIG (reference sequence). The CDR3 is 14 amino acids. V shed 1 base and J shed 2 bases, with 11 bases lying between them. CDR3 coding DNA: TGTGCCTGGAGTGGTCCCGGATCTCAAGAGACCCAGTACTTC. Amino acids: CAWSGPGSQETQYF. The full variable domain, completed using reference TRBV30 and TRBJ2-5, is SQTIHQWPATLVQPVGSPLSLECTVEGTSNPNLYWYRQAAGRGLQLLFYSVGIGQISSEVPQNLSASRPQDRQFILSSKKLLLSDSGFYLCAWSGPGSQETQYFGPGTRLLVL.

This clone was seen a single time. CDR3 in amino acids: CASTSLGGEETQYF. The CDR3 DNA follows: TGTGCCAGCACCTCCTTGGGGGGCGAAGAGACCCAGTACTTC. The V and J genes are TRBV28 and TRBJ2-5; D tentatively reads TRBD1 or TRBD2 (6 bases each). Germline CDR1 MDHEN, CDR2 SYDVKM. The CDR3 is made up of 14 amino acids. V was shortened by 7 bases and J by 3 bases, with 15 bases between the two germline ends.

This chain joins TRBV7-9 and TRBJ2-5; possibly TRBD1 for D (5 bases). The CDR3 has 16 residues. Trimming cost V 0 bases and J 5 bases, with 16 bases left between them. Germline V gene sequence: CDR1 SEHNR, CDR2 FQNEAQ (reference sequence). This chain's CDR3 is CASSLATDPIRETQYF. Here the CDR3 DNA reads TGTGCCAGCAGCTTAGCGACAGACCCTATTCGGGAGACCCAGTACTTC.

The CDR3 region is CSARFGSYNEQFF. The CDR3 DNA reads as TGCAGCGCCCGCTTTGGCTCCTACAATGAGCAGTTCTTC. V usage is TRBV29-1 and J usage is TRBJ2-1; D gene uncertain. With 7 bases removed from V and 0 bases from J, the gap between germline ends came to 10 bases. CDR3 length: 13 residues. CDR1 SQVTM and CDR2 ANQGSEA come from the germline V gene.

The sample holds a few counts of this clone. The chain has TRBV4-1 and TRBJ1-1, with unresolved D. CDR3 size: 14 residues. The V gene lost 1 base and the J gene lost 5 bases, with 11 bases spanning the gap. Per germline, CDR1 MGHRA and CDR2 YSYEKL. The CDR3 loop is CASSQAPSATEAFF. In nucleotides, the CDR3 is TGCGCCAGCAGCCAAGCCCCCTCGGCGACTGAAGCTTTCTTT.

The chain recombines TRBV29-1 with TRBJ2-1; the match to TRBD2 covers 10 bases. Germline values: CDR1 SQVTM, CDR2 ANQGSEA. J was trimmed by 7 bases and V by 7 bases; bases with no gene match: 7. The CDR3 is made up of 13 amino acids. This CDR3 reads CSAEREGRNEQFF. DNA for the CDR3: TGCAGCGCAGAGCGGGAGGGCCGTAATGAGCAGTTCTTC.